This TCR beta chain was recorded in a study of cytomegalovirus exposure and HLA in healthy donors. About the study: T cells numbering about 180 million yielded some 120 million unique TCR beta sequences in an earlier analysis. Notes on the study in general: Reported results showed that the classifier diagnosed cytomegalovirus status with high specificity and sensitivity. Three chains tied to CMV proved CMV antigen-specific in vitro.

The CDR3 consists of 13 residues. Per the germline V gene, CDR1 is ENHRY and CDR2 is SYGVKD. The germline V and J ends were trimmed by 7 bases and 1 base, with 10 bases remaining between them. Healthy donors of bone marrow made up the group. As to this clone: The antigen remains unidentified.

Primers included in the PCR were 60 Vbeta and 13 Jbeta primers. TCRdb keeps only in-frame clones here, not all; method: immunoSEQ multiplex PCR. The sample lists more than 90,000 clones; 76% were seen once. This TCR was recovered from a man between 35 and 55 years old in good health and CMV-seronegative. Sequencing used PBMCs. The V call is TRBV10-3, the J call TRBJ1-1; D unclear. The CDR3 region has the DNA TGTGCCATCAAACTCAACCAGAACACTGAAGCTTTCTTT. Protein product: CAIKLNQNTEAFF.